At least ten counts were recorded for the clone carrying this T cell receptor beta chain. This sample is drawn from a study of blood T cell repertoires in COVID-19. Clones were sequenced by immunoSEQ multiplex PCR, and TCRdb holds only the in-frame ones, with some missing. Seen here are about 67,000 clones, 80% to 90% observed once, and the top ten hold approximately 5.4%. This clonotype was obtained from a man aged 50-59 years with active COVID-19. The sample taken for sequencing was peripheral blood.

CDR3 in amino acids: CASSLGRIDGYTF. DNA for the CDR3: TGTGCCAGCAGCTTGGGCAGGATCGATGGCTACACCTTC. This chain connects TRBV7-2 to TRBJ1-2; D call uncertain. V was clipped by 3 bases and J by 6 bases, with 11 bases between them. The length of the CDR3 is 13 residues. Germline V gene sequence: CDR1 SGHTA, CDR2 FQGNSA.